Following are 25 T cell receptor beta chains from one sample sequenced in a study of tumor-infiltrating lymphocytes in primary liver carcinoma. From approximately 0.5 ug of total RNA, TCR beta-specific cDNA was reverse-transcribed using a constant-region primer. Amplification in three nested multiplex PCR rounds with slightly modified ARM-PCR gave rise to TCR beta libraries. Two initial PCR rounds of around 9 cycles each paired TRBV1-TRBV30 forward primers with a C-beta reverse primer. In TCRdb, the multiplex PCR reads were re-called with MiXCR into one record per CDR3 protein. The sample includes about 330,000 distinct CDR3 sequences, less than 70% of them seen just once. The study extracted blood RNA from unsorted whole blood and also extracted germline DNA. Specimen: peripheral blood. These receptors originate from a man between 40 and 49 years old with primary liver carcinoma and hepatitis B virus infection.

Concerning this clonotype itself: A junction end diverges from the germline sequence, so it may reflect a read error. The chain has TRBV11-2 and TRBJ2-7; D possibly corresponds to TRBD2 (5 bases). Per the germline V gene, CDR1 is SGHAT and CDR2 is FQNNGV. The CDR3 length is 14 residues. For the CDR3, the DNA is TGTGCCAGCAGTTTAGGTGACATGGGTAGGGAGCAGCACTTC. Translated: CASSLGDMGREQHF.

This clonotype showed up just a few times. Relative to the germline gene, one junction end is altered; a read error may explain this. The CDR3 coding sequence is TGTGCCAGCAGCCTCTACAGGGGTGGCACTGATACGCAGTATTTT. The encoded protein is CASSLYRGGTDTQYF. This rearrangement joins TRBV28 to TRBJ2-3; 7 bases line up with TRBD1. Germline V gene data show CDR1 as MDHEN and CDR2 as SYDVKM. CDR3 length: 15 amino acids.

A note on this clonotype: A junction boundary mismatches the germline segment, possibly from a read error. This chain joins TRBV28 and TRBJ2-4, with 9 bases fitting TRBD1. Germline CDR1 and CDR2: MDHEN and SYDVKM. The CDR3 totals 14 residues. The CDR3 bases are TGTGTCAGCAGTTTTAGGGACAGGGACAACATTCAGTACTTC. As protein: CVSSFRDRDNIQYF.

Points on this clonotype: A single base separates this from a much larger clone, so it may be a read error. The chain couples TRBV14 to TRBJ2-7; TRBD1 aligns across 7 bases. Germline V gives CDR1 SGHDN, CDR2 FVKESK. This CDR3 has 15 amino acids. CDR3 bases: TGTGCCAGCAGCGCCCGACAGGGTATCTCCTACGAGCGGTACTTC. Amino acids: CASSARQGISYERYF. Full variable domain (rest looked up from reference TRBV14 and TRBJ2-7): EAGVTQFPSHSVIEKGQTVTLRCDPISGHDNLYWYRRVMGKEIKFLLHFVKESKQDESGMPNNRFLAERTGGTYSTLKVQPAELEDSGVYFCASSARQGISYERYFGPGTRLTVT.

This clonotype was picked up a small number of times. Sequence at one end of the junction differs from germline and may be a read error. The CDR3 loop reads CSVWDPPEAYF. In DNA form, the CDR3 reads TGCAGTGTATGGGACCCCCCTGAAGCTTACTTT. V usage is TRBV29-1 and J usage is TRBJ1-1, with a possible D match to TRBD1 (5 bases). The CDR3 has 11 amino acids. Germline assignment: CDR1 SQVTM and CDR2 ANQGSEA.

This clonotype was seen at least ten times. The rearrangement joins TRBV10-3 to TRBJ1-6; 8 positions match TRBD1. Germline loops: CDR1 ENHRY, CDR2 SYGVKD. CDR3 length equals 15 residues. The ends lost 3 bases at V and 7 bases at J; junction bases unmatched: 5. In nucleotides, the CDR3 is TGTGCCATCAGTGATGGACAGGGAGCAAATTCACCCCTCCACTTT. It translates to CAISDGQGANSPLHF.

Regarding this clonotype: Since the CDR3 does not end with the conserved phenylalanine or tryptophan, this likely comes from a read error. Because the CDR3's place on the DNA is in doubt, the DNA is left out and the CDR3 is given as listed by TCRdb. The chain employs TRBV12-3 or TRBV12-4 and TRBJ2-7; the D segment call TRBD2 is taken from the table without a DNA check. The length of the CDR3 is 13 amino acids, counting both ends. CDR3 protein: CASSPSDNYEHYI.

This clonotype was found a few times. This chain links TRBV6-2 or TRBV6-3 with TRBJ2-3; TRBD2 aligns across 9 bases. CDR1 is MNHEY, CDR2 SVGEGT, per germline. This CDR3 region has 24 residues. V gave up 2 bases and J gave up 0 bases; unmatched junction bases: 27. DNA of the CDR3: TGTGCCAGCAGTTACCGGGTAGCGGGAGAATCTGAAGCCCCTCATTATTATAGCACAGATACGCAGTATTTT. Its protein is CASSYRVAGESEAPHYYSTDTQYF.

The V gene is TRBV6-5, the J gene TRBJ2-1; D may be TRBD1 (6 bases). The CDR3 has 15 residues. Trimming took 5 bases from V and 12 from J, leaving 23 bases between them. Per the germline V gene, CDR1 is MNHEY and CDR2 is SVGAGI. The CDR3 coding sequence is TGTGCCAGCAGTCGAACTCGAACCGGGACAATGGGGCAGTTCTTC. Encoded protein: CASSRTRTGTMGQFF.

The chain joins TRBV11-2 to TRBJ2-1, with TRBD2 matching over 8 bases. The V gene end was trimmed by 8 bases and the J gene end by 10 bases; junction bases not matched to a gene: 19. Germline V gene data show CDR1 as SGHAT and CDR2 as FQNNGV. The CDR3 is 16 amino acids. The CDR3 DNA reads TGTGCCAGCGGCTCCGCCTCCGGACTAGCTGGAAAGGAGCAGTTCTTC. Residues: CASGSASGLAGKEQFF.

This clonotype was seen only a few times. The V and J genes are TRBV5-5 and TRBJ2-5; D is ambiguous. Trimming took 1 base from V and 5 from J, leaving 9 bases between them. Looked up from germline, CDR1 is SGHKS and CDR2 is YYEKEE (reference sequence). This CDR3 region has 13 residues. CDR3 residues: CASSLSGWETQYF. DNA for the CDR3: TGTGCCAGCAGCTTGTCCGGGTGGGAGACCCAGTACTTC.

This chain connects TRBV7-9 to TRBJ1-3; D possibly corresponds to TRBD1 (6 bases). Germline V gives CDR1 SEHNR, CDR2 FQNEAQ (reference sequence). The CDR3 contains 16 residues. Trimming took off 4 bases at V and 1 base at J, with 14 bases between the two ends. CDR3 residues: CASSSPLQGSGNTIYF. The CDR3 DNA sequence: TGTGCCAGCAGCTCACCGCTACAGGGTTCTGGAAACACCATATATTTT.

As concerns this clonotype: The conserved phenylalanine or tryptophan is not found at the CDR3 terminus, so this likely reflects a read error. The gene calls are TRBV28 and TRBJ2-5, with TRBD2 matching over 8 bases. V gave up 5 bases and J gave up 2 bases; unmatched junction bases: 10. This CDR3 spans 16 amino acids. The germline V gene has CDR1 MDHEN and CDR2 SYDVKM. Written as DNA, the CDR3 is TGTGCCAGCAGTCCGCCTCCGGGAGGGCCTCAAGAGACCCAGTACCTC. Its protein product is CASSPPPGGPQETQYL.

This clonotype was observed a single time. The V gene is TRBV24-1, the J gene TRBJ1-1; D unresolved. Trimming took off 4 bases at V and 3 bases at J, with 20 bases between the two ends. The germline V gene has CDR1 KGHDR and CDR2 SFDVKD. CDR3 size: 17 residues. CDR3 bases: TGTGCCACCAGTGACCACCCGCGTGCGGAGGAGCACACTGAAGCTTTCTTT. Translated: CATSDHPRAEEHTEAFF.

Notes on this clonotype: Sequence at one end of the junction differs from germline and may be a read error. V gene TRBV11-1 combines with J gene TRBJ2-7; no definite D call. Germline V gives CDR1 SGHAT, CDR2 FQDESV (reference sequence). The CDR3 is 16 residues long. CDR3 DNA sequence: TGTGCCAGCTGCTTAACAGCCTGGAGATCAACGGGCGAGCAGTACTTC. Translation gives CASCLTAWRSTGEQYF.

For this clonotype: A junction end diverges from the germline sequence, so it may reflect a read error. This rearrangement joins TRBV29-1 to TRBJ2-1; D possibly corresponds to TRBD2 (5 bases). The germline V gene has CDR1 SQVTM and CDR2 ANQGSEA. CDR3 length: 14 amino acids. DNA of the CDR3: TGCAGCGTTACGACACCGGAGGCCTACAATGAGCAGTTCTTT. Encoded protein: CSVTTPEAYNEQFF.

For this clonotype: A read error may be the cause here, since a much bigger clone is one base away. J is TRBJ2-5 and V is TRBV12-3 or TRBV12-4, with no clear D. The length of the CDR3 is 12 residues. CDR3 coding DNA: TGTGCCAACAGTTTTGGGGAAGAGACCCAGTACTTC. Amino acid sequence: CANSFGEETQYF.

V gene TRBV30 combines with J gene TRBJ2-3; perhaps TRBD2 as D (7 bases). This CDR3 has 14 amino acids. The V gene's germline CDR1 is GTSNPN and CDR2 SVGIG (reference sequence). Trimming took off 5 bases at V and 4 bases at J, with 16 bases between the two ends. The CDR3 here is CAWGRGGAADTQYF. The CDR3 coding sequence is TGTGCCTGGGGGAGGGGGGGGGCGGCAGATACGCAGTATTTT.

This clonotype was observed many times. The DNA of the CDR3 is TGTGCCAGCAGTTACAGGGGGCTAGCGGGATACGAGCAGTACTTC. It translates to CASSYRGLAGYEQYF. This chain uses TRBV6-6 with TRBJ2-7, with 9 bases lining up with TRBD2. Germline loops: CDR1 MNHNY, CDR2 SVGAGI (reference sequence). The junction had 6 bases not matched to a gene; V was cut back by 2 bases and J by 4 bases. This CDR3 is 15 amino acids long.

The chain has TRBV10-3 and TRBJ2-1; D is unresolved. This CDR3 has 15 residues. V was cut by 3 bases and J by 5 bases, with 14 bases left in between. CDR1 and CDR2 (germline): ENHRY, SYGVKD. CDR3 loop: CAISESLSGNNEQFF. In nucleotides, the CDR3 is TGTGCCATCAGTGAATCACTATCGGGCAACAATGAGCAGTTCTTC.

Turning to this clonotype: This clone may be a read error of a much larger clone one base away. Written as DNA, the CDR3 is TGTACCAGCAGCTTGGCCAGGGGACAGAGCTCCTACAATGAGCAGTTCTTC. Amino acids: CTSSLARGQSSYNEQFF. The gene calls are TRBV5-4 and TRBJ2-1; TRBD1 aligns across 7 bases. The CDR3 spans 17 residues. Germline CDR1 is SGHNT and CDR2 is YYREEE (reference sequence).

The count of this clonotype is one. Germline and junction disagree at one end, which may indicate a read error. The V call is TRBV11-3, the J call TRBJ2-1; D is uncertain. Germline V lookup: CDR1 SGHNT, CDR2 YENEEA. The CDR3 loop spans 15 amino acids. The CDR3 is CANSLDLGSYNEQFF. Written as DNA, the CDR3 is TGTGCCAACAGCTTAGATTTGGGCTCCTACAATGAGCAGTTCTTC.

In its sample, this clonotype was seen once. V usage is TRBV11-2 and J usage is TRBJ1-1; D is possibly TRBD1 (6 bases). The V gene lost 2 bases and the J gene lost 5 bases, with 18 bases spanning the gap. The CDR3 extends over 16 amino acids. The germline V gene encodes CDR1 SGHAT and CDR2 FQNNGV. CDR3: CASSLSYRDTGTEAFF. The CDR3 region has the DNA TGTGCCAGCAGCTTATCCTACAGGGATACGGGAACTGAAGCTTTCTTT.

A remark on this clonotype: This may be a read error, as it is one base from a much larger clone. This sequence joins TRBV5-6 and TRBJ1-5, with a possible D match to TRBD1 (5 bases). This CDR3 has 14 residues. Between the trimmed V and J ends, which lost 2 bases and 4 bases, there was a span of 10 bases. CDR1 is SGHDT and CDR2 is YYEEEE in the germline V gene. The CDR3 is CASSFQQANQPQHF. CDR3 coding DNA: TGTGCCAGCAGCTTCCAACAGGCGAATCAGCCCCAGCATTTT.

The V and J genes are TRBV6-2 or TRBV6-3 and TRBJ1-5; 7 bases agree with TRBD1. The J call is doubtful: the DNA matches TRBJ2-3 better. The CDR3 is 17 amino acids. Germline V gene lookup returns CDR1 MNHEY and CDR2 SVGEGT. CDR3 bases: TGTGCCAGCACCCCTGGAAGGGGGCGGATGGGCAATCAGCCCCAGTATTTT. Translated: CASTPGRGRMGNQPQYF.